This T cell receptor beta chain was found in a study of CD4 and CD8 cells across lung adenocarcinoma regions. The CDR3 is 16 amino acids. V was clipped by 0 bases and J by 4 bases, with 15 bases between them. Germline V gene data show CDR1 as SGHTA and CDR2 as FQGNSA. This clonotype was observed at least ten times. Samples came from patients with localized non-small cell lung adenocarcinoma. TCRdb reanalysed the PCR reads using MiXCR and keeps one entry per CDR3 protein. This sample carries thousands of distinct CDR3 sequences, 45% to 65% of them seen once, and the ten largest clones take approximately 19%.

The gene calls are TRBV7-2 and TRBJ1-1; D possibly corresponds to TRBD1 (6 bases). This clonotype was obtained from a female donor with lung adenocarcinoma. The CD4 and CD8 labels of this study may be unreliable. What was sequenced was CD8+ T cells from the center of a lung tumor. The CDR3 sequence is CASSLASGAVGTEAFF. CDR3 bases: TGTGCCAGCAGCTTAGCGTCGGGGGCGGTGGGCACTGAAGCTTTCTTT.